This TCR beta chain was sequenced for a study of brain T cells in children with intractable seizures. Study-wide results and limits: HCMV serostatus was not known, and viral specificity came from CDR3 similarity only. Each case's top public CDR3 resembled known HCMV, EBV or influenza A CDR3s.

Libraries were prepared by immunoSEQ multiplex PCR; TCRdb keeps only in-frame clonotypes and omits some of them. The sample includes around 10,000 clones, roughly three quarters of them seen just once. Only cases whose brain tissue showed the highest T cell transcript signatures were sequenced. On this clone: What it binds is unknown.

Sample: resected brain tissue, taken at surgery. This sequence was found in a girl aged 2 to 10 with tuberous sclerosis and intractable seizures.

The CDR3 DNA is TGTGCCAGCAGCGTCTCGGGCAGGGGAGCAGATACGCAGTATTTT. Translated: CASSVSGRGADTQYF. The chain uses TRBV9 and TRBJ2-3; weak D call: TRBD1 (6 bases). Trimming shortened V by 2 bases and J by 4 bases, and 14 bases separated the two germline ends. The CDR3 contains 15 residues. The germline CDR1 and CDR2 sequences are SGDLS and YYNGEE.